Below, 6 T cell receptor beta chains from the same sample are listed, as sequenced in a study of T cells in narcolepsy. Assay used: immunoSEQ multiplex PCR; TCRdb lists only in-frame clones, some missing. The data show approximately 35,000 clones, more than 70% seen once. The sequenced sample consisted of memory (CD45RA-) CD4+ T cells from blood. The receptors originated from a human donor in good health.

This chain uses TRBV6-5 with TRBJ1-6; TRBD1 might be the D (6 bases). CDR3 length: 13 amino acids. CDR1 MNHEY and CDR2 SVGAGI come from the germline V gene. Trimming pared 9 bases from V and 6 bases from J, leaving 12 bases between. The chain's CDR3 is CASRVGANSPLHF. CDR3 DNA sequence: TGTGCCAGTCGGGTGGGGGCTAATTCACCCCTCCACTTT.

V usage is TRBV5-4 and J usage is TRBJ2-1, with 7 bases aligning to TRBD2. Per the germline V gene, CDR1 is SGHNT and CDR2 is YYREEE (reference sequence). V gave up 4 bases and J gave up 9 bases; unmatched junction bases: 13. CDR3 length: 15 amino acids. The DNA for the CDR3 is TGTGCCAGCAGCGCGGGGGTCGCCCCGGACGGTGAGCAGTTCTTC. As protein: CASSAGVAPDGEQFF. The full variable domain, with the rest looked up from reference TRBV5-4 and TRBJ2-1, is ETGVTQSPTHLIKTRGQQVTLRCSSQSGHNTVSWYQQALGQGPQFIFQYYREEENGRGNFPPRFSGLQFPNYSSELNVNALELDDSALYLCASSAGVAPDGEQFFGPGTRLTVL.

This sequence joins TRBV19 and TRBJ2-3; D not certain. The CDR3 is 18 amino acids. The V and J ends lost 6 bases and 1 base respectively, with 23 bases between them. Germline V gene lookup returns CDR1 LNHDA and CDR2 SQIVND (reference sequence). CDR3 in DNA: TGTGCCAGTAGGCTCGCCCGATCGCGAGCCCAAGGCACAGATACGCAGTATTTT. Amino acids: CASRLARSRAQGTDTQYF.

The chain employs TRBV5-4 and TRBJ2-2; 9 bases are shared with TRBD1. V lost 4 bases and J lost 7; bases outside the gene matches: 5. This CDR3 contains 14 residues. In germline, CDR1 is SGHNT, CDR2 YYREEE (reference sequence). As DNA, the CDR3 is TGTGCCAGCAGCACACAGGGGGCGAACGGGGAGCTGTTTTTT. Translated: CASSTQGANGELFF.

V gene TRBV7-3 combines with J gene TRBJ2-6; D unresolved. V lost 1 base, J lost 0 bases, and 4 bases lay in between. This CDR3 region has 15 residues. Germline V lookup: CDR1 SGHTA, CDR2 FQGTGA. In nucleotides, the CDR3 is TGTGCCAGCAGCTTAAGTCCCTCTGGGGCCAACGTCCTGACTTTC. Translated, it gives CASSLSPSGANVLTF.

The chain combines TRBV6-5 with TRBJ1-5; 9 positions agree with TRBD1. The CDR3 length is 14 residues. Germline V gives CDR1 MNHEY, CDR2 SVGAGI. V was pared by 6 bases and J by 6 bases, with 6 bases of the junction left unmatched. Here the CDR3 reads CASRKQGAGQPQHF. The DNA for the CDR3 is TGTGCCAGCAGAAAACAGGGGGCAGGTCAGCCCCAGCATTTT.